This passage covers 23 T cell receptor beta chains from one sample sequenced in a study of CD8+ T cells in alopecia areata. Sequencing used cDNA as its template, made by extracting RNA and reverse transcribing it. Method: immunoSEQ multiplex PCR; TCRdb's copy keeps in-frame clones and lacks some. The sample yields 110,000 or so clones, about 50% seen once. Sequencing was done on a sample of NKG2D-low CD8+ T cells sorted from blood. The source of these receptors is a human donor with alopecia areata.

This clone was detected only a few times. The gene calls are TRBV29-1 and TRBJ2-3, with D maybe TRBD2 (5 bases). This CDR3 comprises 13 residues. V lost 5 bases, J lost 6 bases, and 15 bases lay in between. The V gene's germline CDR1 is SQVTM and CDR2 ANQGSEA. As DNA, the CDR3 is TGCAGCGTTAGCCCGGGGTTTCGGGATACGCAGTATTTT. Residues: CSVSPGFRDTQYF.

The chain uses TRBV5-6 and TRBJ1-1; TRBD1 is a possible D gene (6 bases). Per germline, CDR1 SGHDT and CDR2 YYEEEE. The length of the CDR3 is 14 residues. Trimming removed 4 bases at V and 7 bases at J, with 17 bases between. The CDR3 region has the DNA TGTGCCAGCAGCCCCGGATGGGGGCTGGTTGAAGCTTTCTTT. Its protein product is CASSPGWGLVEAFF.

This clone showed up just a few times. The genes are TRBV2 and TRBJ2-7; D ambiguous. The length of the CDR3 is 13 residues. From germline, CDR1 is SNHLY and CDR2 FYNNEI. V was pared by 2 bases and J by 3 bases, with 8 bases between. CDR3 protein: CASSESRVYEQYF. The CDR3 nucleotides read TGTGCCAGCAGTGAATCCCGGGTCTACGAGCAGTACTTC.

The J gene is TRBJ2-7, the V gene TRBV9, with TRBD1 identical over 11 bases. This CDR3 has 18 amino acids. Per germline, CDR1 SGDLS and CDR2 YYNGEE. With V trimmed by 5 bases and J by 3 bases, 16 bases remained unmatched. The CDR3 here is CASSLSDRGQVRDYEQYF. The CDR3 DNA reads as TGTGCCAGCAGTCTATCGGACAGGGGGCAGGTTCGGGACTACGAGCAGTACTTC.

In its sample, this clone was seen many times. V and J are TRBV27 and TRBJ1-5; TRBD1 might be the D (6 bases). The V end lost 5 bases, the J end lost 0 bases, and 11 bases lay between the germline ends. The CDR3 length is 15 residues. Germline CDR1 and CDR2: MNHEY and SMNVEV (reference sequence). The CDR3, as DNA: TGTGCCAGCAGTGAGAGGGACAATAGCAATCAGCCCCAGCATTTT. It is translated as CASSERDNSNQPQHF.

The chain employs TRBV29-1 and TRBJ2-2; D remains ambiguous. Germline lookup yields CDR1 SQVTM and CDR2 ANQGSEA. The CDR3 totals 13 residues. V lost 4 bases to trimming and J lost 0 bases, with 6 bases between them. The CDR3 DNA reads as TGCAGCGTTGGTGGGGCGAACACCGGGGAGCTGTTTTTT. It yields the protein CSVGGANTGELFF.

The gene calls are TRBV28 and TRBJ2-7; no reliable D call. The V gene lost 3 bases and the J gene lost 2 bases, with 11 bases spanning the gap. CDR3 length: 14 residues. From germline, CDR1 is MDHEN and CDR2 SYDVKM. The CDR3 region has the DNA TGTGCCAGCAGTTTTAGGGCCGAAGCCTACGAGCAGTACTTC. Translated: CASSFRAEAYEQYF.

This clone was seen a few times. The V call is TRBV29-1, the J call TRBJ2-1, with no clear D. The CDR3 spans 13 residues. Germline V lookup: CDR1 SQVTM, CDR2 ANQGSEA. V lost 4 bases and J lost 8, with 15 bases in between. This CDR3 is CSVVRSESHEQFF. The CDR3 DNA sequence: TGCAGCGTTGTTCGAAGCGAAAGTCATGAGCAGTTCTTC.

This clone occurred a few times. CDR3 DNA sequence: TGCGCCAGCAGCCTGCCGGGACAGGCTACGAAGCAGTACTTC. This sequence encodes CASSLPGQATKQYF. V usage is TRBV4-1 and J usage is TRBJ2-7; 8 positions match TRBD1. Losses at the gene ends were 4 bases for V and 8 bases for J; bases not matched to a gene: 10. This CDR3 contains 14 residues. Looked up from germline, CDR1 is MGHRA and CDR2 is YSYEKL.

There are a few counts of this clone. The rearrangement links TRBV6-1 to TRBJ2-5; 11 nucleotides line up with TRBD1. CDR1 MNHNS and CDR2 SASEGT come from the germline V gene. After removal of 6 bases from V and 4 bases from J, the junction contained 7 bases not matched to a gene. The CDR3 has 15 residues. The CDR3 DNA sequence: TGTGCCAGCAGAGACGGACAGGGGGCAGGAGAGACCCAGTACTTC. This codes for CASRDGQGAGETQYF.

The CDR3 DNA reads as TGTGCCAGCAGTTACTCTGGGCCTGAGAGCAATCAGCCCCAGCATTTT. This codes for CASSYSGPESNQPQHF. The rearrangement joins TRBV6-6 to TRBJ1-5; D not resolved. The CDR3 runs to 16 residues. Trimming took off 0 bases at V and 1 base at J, with 10 bases between the two ends. Germline V gene sequence: CDR1 MNHNY, CDR2 SVGAGI (reference sequence).

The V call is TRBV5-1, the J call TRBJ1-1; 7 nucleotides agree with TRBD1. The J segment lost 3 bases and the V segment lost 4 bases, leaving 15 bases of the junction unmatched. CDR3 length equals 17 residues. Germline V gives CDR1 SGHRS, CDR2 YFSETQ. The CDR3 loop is CASSLRTGEFEYTEAFF. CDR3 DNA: TGCGCCAGCAGCCTTCGGACAGGCGAATTTGAGTACACTGAAGCTTTCTTT.

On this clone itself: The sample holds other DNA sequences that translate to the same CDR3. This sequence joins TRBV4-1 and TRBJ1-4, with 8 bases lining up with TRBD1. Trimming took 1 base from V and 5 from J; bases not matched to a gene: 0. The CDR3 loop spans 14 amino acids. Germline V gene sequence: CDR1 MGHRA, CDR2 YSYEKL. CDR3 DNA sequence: TGCGCCAGCAGCCAAGGGACAGGGAATGAAAAACTGTTTTTT. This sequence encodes CASSQGTGNEKLFF.

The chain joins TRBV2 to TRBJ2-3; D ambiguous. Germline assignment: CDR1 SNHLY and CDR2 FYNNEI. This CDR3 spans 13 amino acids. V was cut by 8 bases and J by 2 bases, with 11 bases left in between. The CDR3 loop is CASRPSVTDTQYF. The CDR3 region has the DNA TGTGCCAGCCGACCTTCCGTCACAGATACGCAGTATTTT.

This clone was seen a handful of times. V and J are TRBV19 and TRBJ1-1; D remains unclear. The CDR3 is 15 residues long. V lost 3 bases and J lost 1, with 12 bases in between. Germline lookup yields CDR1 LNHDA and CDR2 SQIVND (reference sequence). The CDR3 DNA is TGTGCCAGTAGTATCTATCACAAAGCGAACACTGAAGCTTTCTTT. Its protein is CASSIYHKANTEAFF.

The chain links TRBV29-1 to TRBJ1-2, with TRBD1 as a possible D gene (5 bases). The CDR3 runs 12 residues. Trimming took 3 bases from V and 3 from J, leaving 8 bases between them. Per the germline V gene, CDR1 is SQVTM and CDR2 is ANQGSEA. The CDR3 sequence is CSVDGADYGYTF. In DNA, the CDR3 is TGCAGCGTTGATGGGGCGGACTATGGCTACACCTTC.

CDR3 coding DNA: TGTGCCAGCAGCGCGGGGACAGGGAGGTTAACCGGGGAGCTGTTTTTT. Its translation: CASSAGTGRLTGELFF. The chain combines TRBV7-6 with TRBJ2-2; 9 bases line up with TRBD1. This CDR3 is built from 16 residues. V gave up 5 bases and J gave up 5 bases; unmatched junction bases: 9. From germline, CDR1 is SGHVS and CDR2 FNYEAQ. Complete variable domain (other parts from reference TRBV7-6 and TRBJ2-2): GAGVSQSPRYKVTKRGQDVALRCDPISGHVSLYWYRQALGQGPEFLTYFNYEAQQDKSGLPNDRFSAERPEGSISTLTIQRTEQRDSAMYRCASSAGTGRLTGELFFGEGSRLTVL.

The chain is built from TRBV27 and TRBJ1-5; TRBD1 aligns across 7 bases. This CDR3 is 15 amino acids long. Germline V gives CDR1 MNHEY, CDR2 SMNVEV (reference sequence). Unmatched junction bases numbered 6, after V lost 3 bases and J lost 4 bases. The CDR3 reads CASSLTGQTNQPQHF. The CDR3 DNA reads TGTGCCAGCAGTTTGACAGGGCAAACAAATCAGCCCCAGCATTTT.

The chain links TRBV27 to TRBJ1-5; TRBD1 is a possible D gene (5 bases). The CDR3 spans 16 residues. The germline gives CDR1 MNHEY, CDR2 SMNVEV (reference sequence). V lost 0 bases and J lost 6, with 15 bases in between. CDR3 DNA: TGTGCCAGCAGTTTATCGGGGCAGGGAGGATTTCAGCCCCAGCATTTT. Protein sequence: CASSLSGQGGFQPQHF.

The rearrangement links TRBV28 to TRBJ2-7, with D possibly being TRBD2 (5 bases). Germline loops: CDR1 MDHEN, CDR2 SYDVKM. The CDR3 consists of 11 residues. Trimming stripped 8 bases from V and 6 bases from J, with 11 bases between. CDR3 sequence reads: CASGLYGEQYF. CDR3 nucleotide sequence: TGTGCCAGCGGACTTTATGGCGAGCAGTACTTC.

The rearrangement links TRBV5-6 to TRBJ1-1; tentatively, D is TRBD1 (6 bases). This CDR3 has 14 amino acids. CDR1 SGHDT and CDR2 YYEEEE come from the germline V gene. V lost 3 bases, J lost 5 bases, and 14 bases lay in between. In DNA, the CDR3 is TGTGCCAGCAGCTGGGGCATGGGGGCTACTGAAGCTTTCTTT. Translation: CASSWGMGATEAFF.

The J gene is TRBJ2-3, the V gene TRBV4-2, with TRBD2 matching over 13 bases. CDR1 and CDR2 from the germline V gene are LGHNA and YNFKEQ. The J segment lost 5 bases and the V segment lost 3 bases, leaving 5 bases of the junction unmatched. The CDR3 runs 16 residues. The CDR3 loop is CASSHPTSGRLDTQYF. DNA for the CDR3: TGTGCCAGCAGCCACCCGACTAGCGGGAGGTTAGATACGCAGTATTTT.

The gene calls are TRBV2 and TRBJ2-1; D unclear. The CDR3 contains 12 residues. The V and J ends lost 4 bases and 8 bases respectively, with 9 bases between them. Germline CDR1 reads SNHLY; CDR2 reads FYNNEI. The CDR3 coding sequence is TGTGCCAGCAGTGGGGCTTACCATGAGCAGTTCTTC. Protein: CASSGAYHEQFF.